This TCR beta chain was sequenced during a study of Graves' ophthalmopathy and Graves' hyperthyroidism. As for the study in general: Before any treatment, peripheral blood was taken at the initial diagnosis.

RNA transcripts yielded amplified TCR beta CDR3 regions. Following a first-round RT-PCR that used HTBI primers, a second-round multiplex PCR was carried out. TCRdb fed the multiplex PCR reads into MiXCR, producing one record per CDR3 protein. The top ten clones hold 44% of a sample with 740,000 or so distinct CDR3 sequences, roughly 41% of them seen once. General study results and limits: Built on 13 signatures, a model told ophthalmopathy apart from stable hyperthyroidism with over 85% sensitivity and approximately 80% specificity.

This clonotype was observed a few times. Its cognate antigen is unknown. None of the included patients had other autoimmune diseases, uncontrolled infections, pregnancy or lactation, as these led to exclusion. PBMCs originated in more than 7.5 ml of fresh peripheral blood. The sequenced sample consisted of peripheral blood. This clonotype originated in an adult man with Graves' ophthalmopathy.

Here the CDR3 reads CSAREPGSGEKLFF. The CDR3 region has the DNA TGCAGTGCTAGAGAACCGGGTTCGGGTGAAAAACTGTTTTTT. The chain employs TRBV20-1 and TRBJ1-4; D uncertain. Germline V CDR1 and CDR2: DFQATT, SNEGSKA (reference sequence). This CDR3 has 14 amino acids. The V end was cut by 0 bases, the J end by 7 bases, with 12 bases between.